A selection of T cell receptor beta chains follows, all from one sample in a study of intratumoral heterogeneity in liver cancer. Sequencing was performed with immunoSEQ multiplex PCR; in TCRdb, only in-frame clones are kept and a portion is missing. The table includes 5,900 or so clones, 68% detected once. The sequencing here drew on tumor-adjacent normal tissue, taken before any cancer treatment. These receptors all stem from a man in his 70s with hepatocellular carcinoma. The CDR3 runs from the conserved cysteine through the conserved F or W. D genes are given only for firm matches. Some rows have no size entry. The others give once, few or many, or a class for an expanded clone.

>few|TRBJ1-5|TRBV4-2|.|15
CASSQGQRSNQPQHF
TGTGCCAGCAGCCAAGGACAGCGTAGCAATCAGCCCCAGCATTTT
>.|TRBJ1-2|TRBV4-1|.|18
CASSQDGSSQGRSYGYTF
TGCGCCAGCAGCCAAGACGGCTCGTCTCAGGGGCGCAGCTATGGCTACACCTTC
>few|TRBJ1-1|TRBV2|TRBD1|12
CASSGQGTEAFF
TGTGCCAGCAGTGGACAGGGCACTGAAGCTTTCTTT
>.|TRBJ2-5|TRBV4-1|.|16
CASSQAPGGVEETQYF
TGCGCCAGCAGCCAAGCCCCCGGCGGGGTGGAAGAGACCCAGTACTTC
>.|TRBJ2-7|TRBV12-3/TRBV12-4|.|12
CASSFWGDEQYF
TGTGCCAGCAGTTTCTGGGGGGACGAGCAGTACTTC
>few|TRBJ2-3|TRBV18|TRBD1|14
CASSPLQGADTQYF
TGTGCCAGCTCACCACTACAGGGGGCCGATACGCAGTATTTT
>.|TRBJ2-5|TRBV5-6|.|14
CASSPGLDQETQYF
TGTGCCAGCAGCCCCGGACTGGACCAAGAGACCCAGTACTTC
>.|TRBJ1-6|TRBV2|.|13
CASTGAYNSPLHF
TGTGCCAGCACGGGGGCCTATAATTCACCCCTCCACTTT
>.|TRBJ1-1|TRBV10-3|.|11
CAISGGTEAFF
TGTGCCATCAGTGGGGGCACTGAAGCTTTCTTT
>.|TRBJ2-5|TRBV27|.|12
CASTSTGETQYF
TGTGCCAGCACAAGCACCGGGGAGACCCAGTACTTC
>few|TRBJ1-6|TRBV2|TRBD1|16
CASSGRDSRFYSPLHF
TGTGCCAGCAGTGGCCGGGACAGCCGTTTCTATTCACCCCTCCACTTT
>.|TRBJ1-4|TRBV6-5|.|15
CASSYSSGIGEKLFF
TGTGCCAGCAGTTACTCTTCGGGGATTGGGGAAAAACTGTTTTTT
>.|TRBJ2-1|TRBV6-5|TRBD2|16
CASSYIAGGPDNEQFF
TGTGCCAGCAGTTACATAGCGGGGGGACCTGACAATGAGCAGTTCTTC
>.|TRBJ1-6|TRBV5-6|TRBD1|14
CASSGTGGYSPLHF
TGTGCCAGCAGCGGGACAGGGGGATATTCACCCCTCCACTTT
>once|TRBJ1-4|TRBV5-1|.|11
CASSLEGELFF
TGCGCCAGCAGCCTGGAGGGGGAACTGTTTTTT
>few|TRBJ2-1|TRBV10-1|.|15
CASSVSAGTYNEQFF
TGCGCCAGCAGTGTATCTGCCGGCACCTACAATGAGCAGTTCTTC
>large|TRBJ2-3|TRBV6-6|.|14
CASSYLEGTDTQYF
TGTGCCAGCAGTTACCTGGAGGGCACAGATACGCAGTATTTT